This T cell receptor (beta chain) was identified in a study of OX40 agonist ivuxolimab in advanced cancers. Across the study: The dose of intravenous ivuxolimab that patients received every 2 weeks ranged from 0.01 to 10 mg/kg.

The data were produced by immunoSEQ multiplex PCR, yet TCRdb's version contains in-frame clones alone and is incomplete. The sample has over 55,000 clones; about 88% are singletons. The V gene lost 1 base and the J gene lost 1 base, with 19 bases spanning the gap. The germline V gene has CDR1 SGHDN and CDR2 FVKESK. The CDR3 consists of 18 residues. Blood specimens came from baseline, cycle 4 day 1, and cycle 7 day 1. Study-level points and caveats: Individuals who were partial responders at 0.1-3.0 mg/kg had clonal expansion that ranked among the lowest.

About this clone: Its antigen is as yet unknown.

The clonotype originates from an adult with an advanced solid tumor such as melanoma, head and neck, liver or kidney cancer. The chain couples TRBV14 to TRBJ1-1; no firm D call. Material: CD4+ or CD8+ T cells sorted from blood, obtained in a trial of the OX40 agonist ivuxolimab. The DNA for the CDR3 is TGTGCCAGCAGCCAAGCAAGGGCGTCAGGAAATCCGAACACTGAAGCTTTCTTT. Its protein is CASSQARASGNPNTEAFF.